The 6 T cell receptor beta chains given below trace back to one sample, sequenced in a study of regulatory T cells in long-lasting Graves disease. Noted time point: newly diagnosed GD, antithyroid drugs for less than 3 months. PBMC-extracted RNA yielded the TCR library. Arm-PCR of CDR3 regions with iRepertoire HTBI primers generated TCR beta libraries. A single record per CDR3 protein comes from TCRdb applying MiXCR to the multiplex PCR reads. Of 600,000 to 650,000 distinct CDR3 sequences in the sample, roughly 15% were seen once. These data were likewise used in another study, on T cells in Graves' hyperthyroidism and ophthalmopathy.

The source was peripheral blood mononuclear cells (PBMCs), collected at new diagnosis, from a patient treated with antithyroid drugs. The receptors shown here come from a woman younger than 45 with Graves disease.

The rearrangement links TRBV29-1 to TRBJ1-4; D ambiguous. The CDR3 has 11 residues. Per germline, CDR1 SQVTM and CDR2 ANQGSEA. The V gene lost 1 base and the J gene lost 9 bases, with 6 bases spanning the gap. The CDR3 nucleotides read TGCAGCGTTGAAGTTTTTAAAAAACTGTTTTTT. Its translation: CSVEVFKKLFF.

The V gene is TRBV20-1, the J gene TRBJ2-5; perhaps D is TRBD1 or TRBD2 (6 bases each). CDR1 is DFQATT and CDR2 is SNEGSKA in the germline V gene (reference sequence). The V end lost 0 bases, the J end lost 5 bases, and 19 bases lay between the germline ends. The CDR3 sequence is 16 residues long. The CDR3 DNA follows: TGCAGTGCTAGAGAGCTCCGGGGGCAATTTATGGAGACCCAGTACTTC. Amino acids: CSARELRGQFMETQYF.

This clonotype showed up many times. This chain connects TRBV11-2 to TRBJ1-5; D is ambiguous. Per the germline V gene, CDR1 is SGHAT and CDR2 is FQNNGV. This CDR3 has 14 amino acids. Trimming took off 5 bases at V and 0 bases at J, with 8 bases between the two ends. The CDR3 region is CASSVLNSNQPQHF. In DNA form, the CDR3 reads TGTGCCAGCAGCGTATTGAATAGCAATCAGCCCCAGCATTTT. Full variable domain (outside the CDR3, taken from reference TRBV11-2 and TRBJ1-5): EAGVAQSPRYKIIEKRQSVAFWCNPISGHATLYWYQQILGQGPKLLIQFQNNGVVDDSQLPKDRFSAERLKGVDSTLKIQPAKLEDSAVYLCASSVLNSNQPQHFGDGTRLSIL.

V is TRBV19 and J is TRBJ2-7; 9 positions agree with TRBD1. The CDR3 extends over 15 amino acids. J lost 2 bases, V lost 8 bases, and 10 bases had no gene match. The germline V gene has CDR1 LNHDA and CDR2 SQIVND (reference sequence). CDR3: CASAVPGTGTYEQYF. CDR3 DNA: TGTGCCAGTGCCGTACCCGGGACAGGGACCTACGAGCAGTACTTC.

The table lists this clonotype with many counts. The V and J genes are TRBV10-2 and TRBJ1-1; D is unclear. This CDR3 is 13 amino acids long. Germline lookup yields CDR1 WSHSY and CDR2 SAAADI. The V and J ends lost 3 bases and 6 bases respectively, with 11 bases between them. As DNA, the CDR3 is TGCGCCAGCAGTGATAGTCCGAGGGCTGAAGCTTTCTTT. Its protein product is CASSDSPRAEAFF.

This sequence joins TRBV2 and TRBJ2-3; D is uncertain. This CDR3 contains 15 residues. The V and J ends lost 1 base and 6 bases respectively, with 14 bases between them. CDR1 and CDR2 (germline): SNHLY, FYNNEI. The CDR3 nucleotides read TGTGCCAGCAGTGAAGTAGAACACCTATGGGATACGCAGTATTTT. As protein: CASSEVEHLWDTQYF.